This TCR beta chain was sequenced for a study of control samples from healthy donors and cancer patients. Clones were sequenced by immunoSEQ multiplex PCR, and TCRdb holds only the in-frame ones, with some missing. The sample carries approximately 86,000 clones, 86% recorded once. This CDR3 is 15 amino acids long. Germline V CDR1 and CDR2: MNHEY, SVGAGI. With 7 bases clipped from V and 7 bases from J, the junction kept 11 bases outside the gene matches. The chain has TRBV6-5 and TRBJ2-2; 8 bases fit TRBD2. The sample was blood. The TCR sequence derives from a man aged 25-40 years in good health. Written as DNA, the CDR3 is TGTGCCAGCAAGGGTAGCGGGGCCGGAGGCGGGGAGCTGTTTTTT. This translates into CASKGSGAGGGELFF.